This paragraph covers one T cell receptor (beta chain) sequence. Its antigen is as yet unknown. The sample originates from a study of long-term antiretroviral therapy in people with HIV. V was clipped by 6 bases and J by 0 bases, with 12 bases between them. The CDR3 spans 16 residues. Germline CDR1 reads SNHLY; CDR2 reads FYNNEI. Overall study findings and caveats: On ART adherence, viral resistance or therapy changes, no data were available. ART preceded a rise in diversity that nonetheless stayed lower than in transplant donor controls. Clonotypes expanded prior to ART showed repertoire dominance at all sampled time points. When set beside controls, HIV repertoires had CDR3 length ranges that were narrower.

At survey level, the immunoSEQ assay was run in its v3.0 version. This table comes from immunoSEQ multiplex PCR, and its TCRdb copy is limited to in-frame clones, with some not included. This sample has tens of thousands of clones, with around four fifths found just once. The clonotype was recovered from a young man with HIV. The starting material was unsorted PBMCs, obtained approximately 4.3 years after starting antiretroviral therapy. The chain recombines TRBV2 with TRBJ2-6, with D tentatively TRBD1 (6 bases). CDR3 sequence: CASSTDRTSGANVLTF. CDR3 nucleotide sequence: TGTGCCAGCAGCACTGACAGGACCTCTGGGGCCAACGTCCTGACTTTC.